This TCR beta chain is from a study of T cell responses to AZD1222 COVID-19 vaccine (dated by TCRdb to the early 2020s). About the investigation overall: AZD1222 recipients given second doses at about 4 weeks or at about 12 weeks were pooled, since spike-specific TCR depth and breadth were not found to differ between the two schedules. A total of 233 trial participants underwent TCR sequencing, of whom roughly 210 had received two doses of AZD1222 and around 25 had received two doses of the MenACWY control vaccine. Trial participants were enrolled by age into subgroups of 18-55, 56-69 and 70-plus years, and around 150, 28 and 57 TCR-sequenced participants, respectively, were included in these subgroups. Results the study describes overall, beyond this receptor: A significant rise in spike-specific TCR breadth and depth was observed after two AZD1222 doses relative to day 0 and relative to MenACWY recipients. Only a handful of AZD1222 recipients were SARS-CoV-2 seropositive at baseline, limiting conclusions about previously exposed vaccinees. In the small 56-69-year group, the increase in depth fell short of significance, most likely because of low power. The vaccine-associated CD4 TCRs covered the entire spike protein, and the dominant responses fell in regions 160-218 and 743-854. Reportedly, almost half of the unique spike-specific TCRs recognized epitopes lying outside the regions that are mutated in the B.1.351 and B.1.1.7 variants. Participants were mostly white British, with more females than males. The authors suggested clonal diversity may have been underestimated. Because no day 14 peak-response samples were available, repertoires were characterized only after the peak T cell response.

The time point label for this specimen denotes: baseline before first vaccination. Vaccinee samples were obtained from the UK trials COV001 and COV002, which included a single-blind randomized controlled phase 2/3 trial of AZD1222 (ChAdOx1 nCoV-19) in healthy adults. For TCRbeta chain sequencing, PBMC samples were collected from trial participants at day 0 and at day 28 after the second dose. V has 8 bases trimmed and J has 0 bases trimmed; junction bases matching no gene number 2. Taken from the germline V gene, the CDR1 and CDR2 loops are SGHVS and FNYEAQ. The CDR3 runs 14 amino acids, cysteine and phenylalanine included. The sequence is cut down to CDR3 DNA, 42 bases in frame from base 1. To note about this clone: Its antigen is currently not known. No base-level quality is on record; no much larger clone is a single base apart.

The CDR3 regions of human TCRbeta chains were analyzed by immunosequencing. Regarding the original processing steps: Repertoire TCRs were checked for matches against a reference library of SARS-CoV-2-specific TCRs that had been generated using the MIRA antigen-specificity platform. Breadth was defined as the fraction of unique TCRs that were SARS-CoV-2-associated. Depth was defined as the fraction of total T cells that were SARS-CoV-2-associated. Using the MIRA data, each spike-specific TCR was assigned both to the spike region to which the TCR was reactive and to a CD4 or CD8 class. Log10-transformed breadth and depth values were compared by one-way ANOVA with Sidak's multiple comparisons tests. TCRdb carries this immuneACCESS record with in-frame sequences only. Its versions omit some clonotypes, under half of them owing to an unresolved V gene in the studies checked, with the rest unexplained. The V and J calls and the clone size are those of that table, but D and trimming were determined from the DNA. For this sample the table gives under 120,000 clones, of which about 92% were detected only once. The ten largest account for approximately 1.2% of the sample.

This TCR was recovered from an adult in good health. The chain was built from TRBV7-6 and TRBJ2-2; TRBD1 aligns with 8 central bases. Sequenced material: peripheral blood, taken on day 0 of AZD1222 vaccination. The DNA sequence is TGTGCCAGCCGACAGGGGACGAACACCGGGGAGCTGTTTTTT. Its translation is CASRQGTNTGELFF.